This TCR beta chain was sequenced for a study of regulatory T cells in long-lasting Graves disease (dated by TCRdb to the early 2020s). Regarding the study in general: Antithyroid drugs had been taken for less than 3 months by newly diagnosed Graves' disease patients. The study was registered as a clinical trial and conducted in China. A total of some 33 samples were covered by TCR sequencing, comprising some 13 persistent and about 20 newly diagnosed Graves' disease patients. Patients with persistent Graves' disease were compared with patients with newly diagnosed Graves' disease using TCR sequencing and RNA sequencing of peripheral blood.

The method behind the library was multiplex PCR. For sequencing, an Illumina HiSeq 4000 was employed. CDR3 regions were amplified by Arm-PCR with iRepertoire HTBI primers to construct TCR beta libraries. Before sequencing, the PCR products went through gel purification. From the authors' description of their analysis: Gene usage analysis of CDR3 amino acid clonotypes relied on the roughly 60 TRBV and about 13 TRBJ segments identified across samples. COPE and FqMerger were used to merge the filtered high-quality paired reads into contigs. BLAST was used to align contigs to IMGT TRBV, TRBD and TRBJ reference genes, and CDR3 was defined according to IMGT. Highly expanded clones were defined as clonotypes with a frequency above 0.1%. Shannon entropy served as the measure of repertoire diversity, while the Gini coefficient captured V-J evenness. Public clonotypes were defined as clonotypes shared by more than one individual. TCRdb ran its own pipeline on the public reads, namely fastp trimming at Q25 and MiXCR clone calling, and kept in-frame beta chains. Each CDR3 protein gets just one entry, which takes the most common genes and DNA from the rows behind it. These V and J calls are TCRdb output, not the study's own analysis. The sample yields roughly 560,000 distinct CDR3 sequences; around 12% were counted once. The ten most abundant clones make up 8.9% of the sample.

Overall results and qualifications from the work: The authors acknowledged the small sample size as a limitation that may reduce accuracy. Patients with persistent disease shared more public clonotypes (fewer than 3,000) than newly diagnosed patients did (around 1,000). Preferential use of TRBV28, TRBJ1-2 and TRBJ2-5 was observed in persistent disease, whereas TRBV20-1 and TRBJ2-1 were favored in newly diagnosed disease. Only the TCR beta chain was sequenced and analyzed. Lower TCR Shannon entropy and fewer highly expanded clones were observed in persistent Graves' disease patients than in newly diagnosed patients, which suggested clonal expansion. Only peripheral blood was studied, because thyroid tissue, the primary lesion, was inaccessible.

With respect to this clonotype: Its antigen is still unknown. There are no base qualities to consult, and no much larger clone falls within one base.

CDR1 and CDR2 (SGHKS, YYEKEE) derive from the germline V gene (reference sequence). Measured from the cysteine to the phenylalanine, the CDR3 is 16 residues long. The DNA shown is the 48-base CDR3, in frame from base 1. Here V drops 1 base and J drops 2 bases, and the junction holds 6 bases not matched to any gene. Per the publication, the time point label means: newly diagnosed GD, antithyroid drugs for less than 3 months. For both TCR sequencing and RNA sequencing, RNA was extracted from PBMCs in TRIzol. Graves' disease was diagnosed according to American Thyroid Association guidelines. The patients came from an endocrinology department in Xi'an, China. From each patient, nine milliliters of peripheral blood was collected into an EDTA anticoagulant tube. Ficoll Paque Plus density gradient separation was used to isolate PBMCs, and no further T cell sorting was done. RNA quality was checked with an Agilent 2100 Bioanalyzer and agarose gel, and concentration with a NanoDrop 2000.

The data were also submitted as part of a second study, on T cells in Graves' hyperthyroidism and ophthalmopathy. Drawing on the second study: A patient counted as having stable Graves' hyperthyroidism if no progression to ophthalmopathy occurred over 18 months of follow-up. Hyperthyroidism patients were newly diagnosed, with disease duration under 2 months, and aged 18 to 65 years. The study excluded patients with uncontrolled infections, other autoimmune diseases, pregnancy or lactation. Clinical symptoms, serum thyroxine and TRAb, thyroid ultrasound, and orbital computed tomography formed the basis for the diagnoses. The TCR CDR3 was subjected to a first round of RT-PCR using the HTBI primer set and the Qiagen OneStep RT-PCR kit. Blood samples also contained most of the expanded thyroid clonotypes (frequency above 0.001), which suggests that blood repertoires may reflect thyroid immune responses. A model built on a 13 V-J signature distinguished ophthalmopathy from stable hyperthyroidism, reaching about 89% sensitivity and around 81% specificity in cross-validation and 80%/75% in testing. In validation, the model predicted progression to ophthalmopathy a median of roughly 6.2 months before onset, with approximately 70% sensitivity and 72.22% specificity. A discovery cohort of about a hundred patients, about 40 with Graves' ophthalmopathy and over 55 with stable Graves' hyperthyroidism, was used to find distinguishing TCR V-J signatures. Prospective prediction of ophthalmopathy was tested in an independent validation cohort consisting of fewer than 20 hyperthyroidism patients and around 16 patients who later progressed to ophthalmopathy. The roughly 100 discovery patients were randomly split 7:3 into training and test sets. The study also compared thyroid tissue and blood T-cell repertoires from more than 5 Graves' hyperthyroidism patients. After blood sampling, hyperthyroidism patients were treated with methimazole at a starting dose of 30 mg daily, and ophthalmopathy patients were treated with high-dose intravenous methylprednisolone. Libraries were constructed in a second round of multiplex PCR, after which size selection and purification were carried out. Libraries were sequenced paired-end with 100 bp reads on an Illumina HiSeq2000. SOAPnuke was used to process the raw data, with reads discarded if the reads contained adapters or uncalled bases, had a mean Phred below 15, or lacked an exact constant-primer or identifier match. COPE v1.2.5 was used to merge the high-quality paired reads, and each unique nucleotide sequence was defined as a clonotype. Clonotypes were aligned to IMGT TRBV, TRBD and TRBJ reference segments using MiTCR v1.1. Only V-J combinations with frequency above 0.0001, covering 99% to 99.2% of repertoires, were analysed. A TCS score was defined as the ratio of F50 (clonal expansion) to E x V (chaos), with BLOSUM62-based TCRdist applied between CDR3 peptides within each V-J. Welch's t-statistics and random forest reduced around 550 V-J features to 13, which were used in a naive Bayes classifier (R e1071). Sample size was not statistically predetermined, and blinding of investigators to group allocation was not performed. TCR Vbeta CDR3 sequencing of 120 to 150 peripheral blood samples (under 45 ophthalmopathy, roughly 72 hyperthyroidism and around 17 progressor patients) is reported in the paper.

This chain is built from TRBV5-5 and TRBJ2-7; TRBD1 matches 10 bases in the middle. This specimen consisted of peripheral blood mononuclear cells (PBMCs), obtained at new diagnosis, from a patient treated with antithyroid drugs. The origin of this receptor is a woman in her 30s with Graves disease. Donor details come from another sample of the same person, matched by shared clones. The CDR3 protein: CASSLILGQGAYEQYF. DNA sequence: TGTGCCAGCAGCTTGATTCTAGGACAGGGGGCCTACGAGCAGTACTTC.